The text below deals with one T cell receptor (beta chain). The target of this receptor is not known. No qualities accompany the bases; no much larger clone lies one base away. Other DNA sequences in the same sample also yield this CDR3. The donors were included in the validation cohort of approximately 120 subjects, a group kept apart from the approximately 670-subject first cohort. This sample is part of a study of cytomegalovirus exposure and HLA in healthy donors (dated by TCRdb to about 2017). Context from the whole study: According to a later analysis, the 120 or so validation repertoires were produced on the same platform as the 700 or so repertoires of the first cohort. The aim of the study was to test whether cataloging public T cell receptors could identify signatures of past pathogen exposure. A separate validation cohort of 100 to 150 different subjects was used in addition to the roughly 720-subject first cohort. To predict cytomegalovirus infection status, the study combined high-throughput TCR immunosequencing, statistical association of individual TCRs with disease status, and machine learning. Results and caveats for the whole study, not just this receptor: Across donors, most TCR sequences were observed very rarely, whereas some public TCRs were present in many individuals. A later analysis found that TCRs clustered in the first cohort also tended to co-occur in the roughly 120 validation repertoires, with approximately 93% of cluster scores above 0. A later analysis lacked HLA typing for the validation cohort, so it scored co-occurrence in that cohort across all 110 or so repertoires. In vitro tests confirmed that three of the cytomegalovirus-associated TCR beta chains recognize cytomegalovirus antigens. The authors suggested that the approach could potentially be generalized to other disease states and immunological phenotypes. A total of fewer than 200 TCR beta chains were listed by the study as associated with cytomegalovirus. The classifier was reported to diagnose cytomegalovirus status with high specificity and sensitivity in both the original and validation cohorts.

Receptors were amplified or captured by the immunoSEQ multiplex PCR assay. Per the original workflow: A statistical classification framework was built to diagnose cytomegalovirus status from the catalog of TCR beta chain sequences. TCRdb mirrors the immuneACCESS table, restricted to in-frame sequences. Some clones are absent from its copies; in checked studies, under half trace to an unresolved V gene, and the reason for the others is unknown. V and J calls and clone size are those listed in that table; D and trimming were worked out from the DNA. Recorded for this sample are about 330,000 clones; more than 80% of them occurred a single time. The ten biggest clones cover 0.7% to 0.85% of the sample. Here V drops 1 base and J drops 0 bases, and the junction holds 5 bases not matched to any gene. The cysteine opens and the phenylalanine closes a CDR3 of 16 amino acids. Only CDR3 DNA is held: 48 bases, read in frame from base 1. Via the germline V gene, CDR1 is LGHNA and CDR2 YSLEER.

This clonotype was obtained from a woman younger than 30 in good health and CMV-seronegative. Sequenced input: PBMCs. Recombination linked TRBV4-3 to TRBJ1-2; 7 junctional bases match TRBD1. The DNA sequence follows: TGCGCCAGCAGCCAAGGCAGACAGGGAGCTAACTATGGCTACACCTTC. Translation gives CASSQGRQGANYGYTF.